The clone carrying this T cell receptor beta chain was counted once. Its target is not known. The protocol was immunoSEQ multiplex PCR, while the TCRdb copy is restricted to in-frame clones and leaves out a portion. This sample yields about 60,000 clones, of which roughly 90% are seen a single time; 1.6% belongs to the top ten. This sample stems from a study of a mutant IDH1 vaccine in newly diagnosed glioma. About the study: Patients got their first vaccination 4-6 weeks after radiotherapy alone, or with temozolomide cycles. Beforehand, treatment had been radiotherapy, temozolomide, or both; the majority received both. Study-wide results and caveats: The authors found pseudoprogression apparently unrelated to changes in top peripheral T cell clonotypes.

This CDR3 has 14 residues. Germline CDR1 reads MDHEN; CDR2 reads SYDVKM. Trimming took 7 bases from V and 4 from J, leaving 17 bases between them. Time point: week 35, safety follow-up. Each dose delivered 300 ug of mutant IDH1 20-mer peptide subcutaneously with imiquimod. The source is a middle-aged man with glioma. The chain has TRBV28 and TRBJ2-7; D not resolved. The source was PBMCs, collected from a glioma patient whose treatment included an IDH1 peptide vaccine. CDR3 sequence (DNA): TGTGCCAGCACAGTCGGCGGAATTTTGTACGAGCAGTACTTC. Its protein is CASTVGGILYEQYF.